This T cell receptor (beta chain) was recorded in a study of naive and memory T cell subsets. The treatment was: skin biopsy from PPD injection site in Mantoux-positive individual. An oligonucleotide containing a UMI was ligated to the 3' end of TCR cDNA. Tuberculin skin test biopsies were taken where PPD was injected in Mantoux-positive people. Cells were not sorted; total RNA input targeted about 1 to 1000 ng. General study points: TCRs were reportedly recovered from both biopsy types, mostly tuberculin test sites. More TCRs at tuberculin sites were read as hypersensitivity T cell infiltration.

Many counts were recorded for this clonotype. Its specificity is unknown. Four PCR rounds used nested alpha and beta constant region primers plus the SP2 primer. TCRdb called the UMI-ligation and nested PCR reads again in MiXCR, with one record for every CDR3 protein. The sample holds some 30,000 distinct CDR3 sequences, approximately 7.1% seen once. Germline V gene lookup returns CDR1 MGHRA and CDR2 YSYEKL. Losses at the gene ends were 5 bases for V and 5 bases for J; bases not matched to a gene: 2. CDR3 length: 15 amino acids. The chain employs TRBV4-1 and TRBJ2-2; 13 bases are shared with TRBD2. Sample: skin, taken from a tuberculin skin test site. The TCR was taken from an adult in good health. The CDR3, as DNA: TGCGCCAGCAGCACTAGCGGGGGGGATACCGGGGAGCTGTTTTTT. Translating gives CASSTSGGDTGELFF.